Given below is one TCR beta chain in context. What it binds is not known. PCR was performed using 60 Vbeta and 13 Jbeta primers. TCRdb's table, derived via immunoSEQ multiplex PCR, lists solely in-frame clones and lacks some. The repertoire holds about 130,000 clones, with 78% as singletons. The CDR3 contains 19 residues. Trimming left V 5 bases short and J 0 bases short, with 27 bases between. Germline assignment: CDR1 SQVTM and CDR2 ANQGSEA. This record comes from a study of cytomegalovirus exposure and HLA in healthy donors. Looking at the study overall: Approximately 80 million unique TCRs, all from HLA-typed donors, were included in an early release of the data. Study-level findings and limits: Later analysis demonstrated an association between a missense DCLRE1C variant and TCR beta V- and J-gene trimming. In vitro assays verified that three CMV-associated chains recognized CMV antigens specifically.

When sampled, the donors appeared nominally healthy, though they likely had unrecorded immune exposures. Sequenced: PBMCs. V gene TRBV29-1 combines with J gene TRBJ2-3; perhaps TRBD2 as D (6 bases). This receptor was taken from a female donor in good health and CMV-seronegative. The CDR3 region is CSVHSTTSLLSGSTDTQYF. As DNA, the CDR3 is TGCAGCGTTCACTCGACTACTAGCCTCCTCAGCGGTAGCACAGATACGCAGTATTTT.